Each of the 3 T cell receptor beta chains below was sequenced from the same sample in a study of immune heterogeneity within non-small cell lung tumors. As template, the study used bulk tumor genomic DNA at 600 ng per sample. Every primary tumor yielded several biopsies, spaced far apart, that were taken during surgery. Curative operations were performed on patients who had untreated, newly diagnosed non-small cell lung cancer. Multiplex PCR employing 32 V and 13 J primers generated amplicons of the TCR beta CDR3. TCRdb reprocessed the multiplex PCR reads with MiXCR, giving one entry per CDR3 protein. The sample includes some 22,000 distinct CDR3 sequences, 28% seen only once; the top ten take 4% to 5.5%. Sequenced sample: lung tumor tissue. All receptors come from a man aged 35-49 years with non-small cell lung cancer.

By sample share, this clonotype is medium-sized. CDR3 amino acids: CASYSPRQFSYEQYF. The CDR3 DNA reads TGTGCCAGCTACTCCCCCCGACAGTTCTCCTACGAGCAGTACTTC. V gene TRBV6-2 or TRBV6-3 combines with J gene TRBJ2-7, with a weak D call TRBD1 (5 bases). The CDR3 spans 15 residues. V gave up 8 bases and J gave up 0 bases, with 17 bases separating them. From germline, CDR1 is MNHEY and CDR2 SVGEGT.

On this clonotype itself: A clone one base away is much larger, so this may be a read error. The gene calls are TRBV20-1 and TRBJ2-2; D may be TRBD1 (5 bases). Germline CDR1 is DFQATT and CDR2 is SNEGSKA (reference sequence). V lost 3 bases and J 6 bases, leaving 14 bases between the germline ends. CDR3 length: 14 amino acids. The CDR3 region is CSASSPWGPGELFF. The CDR3 nucleotides read TGCAGTGCTAGTTCCCCCTGGGGCCCCGGGGAGCTGTTTTTT.

The CDR3 DNA follows: TGTGCCAGCAGCTTGGTGGATGGCAGCGGGGAGCTGTTTTTT. This encodes CASSLVDGSGELFF. This chain uses TRBV5-6 with TRBJ2-2; D unresolved. The length of the CDR3 is 14 residues. V was clipped by 0 bases and J by 7 bases, with 10 bases between them. The germline CDR1 and CDR2 sequences are SGHDT and YYEEEE.